The next 28 T cell receptor beta chains were all read from a single sample in a study of T cell repertoires in cytomegalovirus infection. In TCRdb, the reads were re-called with MiXCR into one record per CDR3 protein. This table holds about 300,000 distinct CDR3 sequences, around 25% found once. The sequenced sample consisted of PBMCs. These receptors were collected from a human donor in good health (CMV status not recorded). Some clones in this sample may be carry-over from other donors' samples.

This clonotype has only a few counts. The genes are TRBV5-1 and TRBJ1-6; D is possibly TRBD1 (6 bases). CDR1 and CDR2 from the germline V gene are SGHRS and YFSETQ. This CDR3 has 18 residues. The V gene lost 4 bases and the J gene lost 7 bases, with 24 bases spanning the gap. The CDR3 region has the DNA TGCGCCAGCAGCCTGTCAACAGGATCCTGGGGGGCAAATTCACCCCTCCACTTT. This encodes CASSLSTGSWGANSPLHF.

The chain links TRBV20-1 to TRBJ1-1, with a possible D match to TRBD1 (6 bases). V gave up 5 bases and J gave up 4 bases, with 11 bases separating them. The V gene's germline CDR1 is DFQATT and CDR2 SNEGSKA (reference sequence). CDR3 length: 12 amino acids. CDR3 sequence: CSAGEGGTEAFF. In DNA, the CDR3 is TGCAGTGCTGGGGAAGGGGGCACTGAAGCTTTCTTT.

The rearrangement uses TRBV6-6 and TRBJ1-2; 11 nucleotides match TRBD1. Germline trimming cut 5 bases from V and 4 bases from J; bases unmatched to any gene: 3. CDR1 is MNHNY and CDR2 is SVGAGI in the germline V gene (reference sequence). CDR3 length: 14 amino acids. The CDR3: CASSGQGAGYGYTF. The CDR3 region has the DNA TGTGCCAGCAGTGGACAGGGGGCGGGCTATGGCTACACCTTC.

J is TRBJ2-7 and V is TRBV4-3; D might be TRBD1 (5 bases). Trimming pared 1 base from V and 1 base from J, leaving 14 bases between. Germline-derived CDR1 and CDR2 are LGHNA and YSLEER. The CDR3 is made up of 16 amino acids. CDR3: CASSQGPGIGSYEQYF. The CDR3 DNA sequence: TGCGCCAGCAGCCAAGGCCCAGGGATAGGGTCCTACGAGCAGTACTTC.

The rearrangement uses TRBV6-5 and TRBJ2-2; perhaps TRBD1 as D (5 bases). The CDR3 contains 15 residues. Germline V gives CDR1 MNHEY, CDR2 SVGAGI. The V and J ends lost 5 bases and 0 bases respectively, with 10 bases between them. This CDR3 is CASSEQASNTGELFF. CDR3 bases: TGTGCCAGCAGTGAACAGGCCTCGAACACCGGGGAGCTGTTTTTT.

This chain joins TRBV20-1 and TRBJ2-3; the match to TRBD2 covers 14 bases. Trimming removed 2 bases from V and 2 bases from J; junction bases left unmatched: 3. The CDR3 is made up of 16 amino acids. CDR1 and CDR2 (germline): DFQATT, SNEGSKA (reference sequence). CDR3 sequence (DNA): TGCAGTGCTAGACGACTAGCGGGGGGGCTCACAGATACGCAGTATTTT. It encodes CSARRLAGGLTDTQYF.

This clonotype appeared many times. J is TRBJ2-1 and V is TRBV7-2; D gene uncertain. The germline gives CDR1 SGHTA, CDR2 FQGNSA. The CDR3 runs 13 residues. V was trimmed by 1 base and J by 10 bases, leaving 11 bases between them. The DNA for the CDR3 is TGTGCCAGCAGCTTAGGATTTAGCACAGAGCAGTTCTTC. Amino acids: CASSLGFSTEQFF.

This clonotype was counted ten times or more. The V gene is TRBV19, the J gene TRBJ2-2, with 7 bases lining up with TRBD2. V was pared by 4 bases and J by 1 base, with 6 bases of the junction left unmatched. Germline V lookup: CDR1 LNHDA, CDR2 SQIVND (reference sequence). The CDR3 runs to 16 residues. CDR3 amino acids: CASSKGGSRNTGELFF. The CDR3 nucleotides read TGTGCCAGTAGTAAGGGAGGGAGTAGGAACACCGGGGAGCTGTTTTTT.

This clonotype appeared many times. The chain employs TRBV7-2 and TRBJ2-1, with 8 bases identical to TRBD2. After removal of 3 bases from V and 7 bases from J, the junction contained 5 bases not matched to a gene. CDR3 length equals 14 residues. The germline gives CDR1 SGHTA, CDR2 FQGNSA. CDR3 coding DNA: TGTGCCAGCAGCTTTAGCGGGGCCTGGAATGAGCAGTTCTTC. Its protein is CASSFSGAWNEQFF.

This clonotype was detected a few times. The CDR3 nucleotides read TGTGCCACCAGCAGAGTGGCCTTTGATTACGAGCAGTACTTC. Encoded protein: CATSRVAFDYEQYF. V is TRBV15 and J is TRBJ2-7; D gene ambiguous. V was clipped by 1 base and J by 4 bases, with 11 bases between them. The length of the CDR3 is 14 residues. The germline CDR1 and CDR2 sequences are LNHNV and YYDKDF (reference sequence).

The chain is built from TRBV6-1 and TRBJ1-5; 7 positions agree with TRBD1. Trimming at V came to 5 bases and at J to 2 bases, leaving 6 bases not matched to a gene. This CDR3 has 15 residues. The germline V gene has CDR1 MNHNS and CDR2 SASEGT. CDR3 protein: CASSPGDRRNQPQHF. The CDR3 DNA sequence: TGTGCCAGCAGTCCCGGGGACAGACGCAATCAGCCCCAGCATTTT.

The rearrangement links TRBV2 to TRBJ2-5; 10 bases agree with TRBD2. In germline, CDR1 is SNHLY, CDR2 FYNNEI. The length of the CDR3 is 17 residues. With 5 bases clipped from V and 5 bases from J, the junction kept 14 bases outside the gene matches. CDR3 protein: CASSTGLAARGVETQYF. CDR3 DNA: TGTGCCAGCAGTACAGGACTAGCGGCACGGGGGGTTGAGACCCAGTACTTC.

The chain employs TRBV28 and TRBJ2-1; D is possibly TRBD1 (6 bases). Trimming cost V 1 base and J 6 bases, with 28 bases left between them. Germline CDR1 MDHEN, CDR2 SYDVKM. The CDR3 totals 20 residues. CDR3 sequence (DNA): TGTGCCAGCAGTTTATATGGGGGCGCGAGTGGGAGCGGTTTACGCAATGAGCAGTTCTTC. This codes for CASSLYGGASGSGLRNEQFF. The full variable domain, completed using reference TRBV28 and TRBJ2-1, is DVKVTQSSRYLVKRTGEKVFLECVQDMDHENMFWYRQDPGLGLRLIYFSYDVKMKEKGDIPEGYSVSREKKERFSLILESASTNQTSMYLCASSLYGGASGSGLRNEQFFGPGTRLTVL.

This clonotype was found a few times. V and J are TRBV6-1 and TRBJ1-5; tentatively, D is TRBD1 (6 bases). Germline CDR1 MNHNS, CDR2 SASEGT. The V and J ends lost 7 bases and 1 base respectively, with 17 bases between them. This CDR3 is built from 16 residues. The CDR3 loop reads CASKATGQGSNQPQHF. The CDR3 bases are TGTGCCAGCAAGGCGACCGGGCAGGGGAGCAATCAGCCCCAGCATTTT.

The chain joins TRBV4-2 to TRBJ2-7, with TRBD1 matching over 9 bases. The CDR3 runs 15 residues. Unmatched junction bases numbered 9, after V lost 4 bases and J lost 5 bases. Looked up from germline, CDR1 is LGHNA and CDR2 is YNFKEQ. In nucleotides, the CDR3 is TGTGCCAGCAGCCCCCGCTGGACAGGGGCGGACGAGCAGTACTTC. Translating gives CASSPRWTGADEQYF.

This clonotype was detected many times. The gene calls are TRBV7-2 and TRBJ1-5, with 8 bases matching TRBD1. Germline V gives CDR1 SGHTA, CDR2 FQGNSA. The CDR3 is 14 residues long. V was pared by 7 bases and J by 6 bases, with 8 bases of the junction left unmatched. CDR3 residues: CASNRGTRGQPQHF. The CDR3 coding sequence is TGTGCCAGCAACAGGGGGACAAGGGGTCAGCCCCAGCATTTT.

This clonotype appeared a few times. The J gene is TRBJ1-1, the V gene TRBV28; perhaps TRBD1 as D (5 bases). Germline-derived CDR1 and CDR2 are MDHEN and SYDVKM. The CDR3 extends over 12 amino acids. The V end was cut by 3 bases, the J end by 5 bases, with 7 bases between. CDR3 amino acids: CASSFRVTEAFF. The DNA of the CDR3 is TGTGCCAGCAGTTTCAGGGTTACTGAAGCTTTCTTT.

This clonotype was seen ten or more times. The J gene is TRBJ2-5, the V gene TRBV7-2; TRBD2 agrees at 7 bases. From germline, CDR1 is SGHTA and CDR2 FQGNSA. The CDR3 spans 15 residues. V trimming: 3 bases; J trimming: 2 bases; junction bases outside the gene matches: 6. The CDR3 coding sequence is TGTGCCAGCAGCTTGAGCCTCGGGGGGCAAGAGACCCAGTACTTC. It codes for CASSLSLGGQETQYF.

There are a few counts of this clonotype. V and J are TRBV5-5 and TRBJ2-5; 10 bases map to TRBD1. Germline-derived CDR1 and CDR2 are SGHKS and YYEKEE (reference sequence). CDR3 size: 16 residues. V lost 0 bases to trimming and J lost 4 bases; unmatched junction nucleotides: 6. The CDR3 sequence is CASSLGGQGVSETQYF. The CDR3 DNA follows: TGTGCCAGCAGCTTGGGCGGACAGGGGGTTTCAGAGACCCAGTACTTC.

This clonotype was detected ten times or more. This rearrangement joins TRBV6-2 or TRBV6-3 to TRBJ2-7, with 7 bases matching TRBD1. The length of the CDR3 is 13 residues. Germline CDR1 is MNHEY and CDR2 is SVGEGT. Unmatched junction bases numbered 2, after V lost 5 bases and J lost 1 base. The CDR3 region has the DNA TGTGCCAGCAGTCGGACAGGTTCCTACGAGCAGTACTTC. Protein sequence: CASSRTGSYEQYF.

The genes are TRBV15 and TRBJ2-5; D remains unclear. The germline gives CDR1 LNHNV, CDR2 YYDKDF (reference sequence). There are 13 residues in the CDR3. Trimming pared 1 base from V and 5 bases from J, leaving 8 bases between. The CDR3 sequence: CATSRGWLETQYF. The CDR3 nucleotides read TGTGCCACCAGCAGAGGATGGCTGGAGACCCAGTACTTC.

This clonotype was seen many times. The chain is built from TRBV6-2 or TRBV6-3 and TRBJ1-5; TRBD1 aligns across 7 bases. This CDR3 is built from 15 residues. Germline CDR1 reads MNHEY; CDR2 reads SVGEGT. The ends lost 6 bases at V and 4 bases at J; junction bases unmatched: 9. The CDR3 sequence: CASRNSGGFNQPQHF. CDR3 nucleotides: TGTGCCAGCAGGAACTCAGGGGGGTTTAATCAGCCCCAGCATTTT.

This clonotype was seen only a few times. The chain is built from TRBV7-3 and TRBJ2-1, with 9 bases fitting TRBD2. V lost 7 bases to trimming and J lost 2 bases; unmatched junction nucleotides: 6. Germline CDR1 and CDR2: SGHTA and FQGTGA. The length of the CDR3 is 15 residues. CDR3: CASTNAGGAYNEQFF. The CDR3 DNA reads TGTGCCAGCACCAATGCGGGGGGGGCCTACAATGAGCAGTTCTTC.

The genes are TRBV2 and TRBJ2-5; 8 bases are a match to TRBD2. The germline gives CDR1 SNHLY, CDR2 FYNNEI. J gave up 1 base and V 3 bases, and 4 bases lay outside the gene matches. The CDR3 runs to 15 residues. The CDR3 protein is CASSEASGGQETQYF. The CDR3 region has the DNA TGTGCCAGCAGTGAGGCAAGCGGGGGCCAAGAGACCCAGTACTTC.

This clonotype was detected ten times or more. The gene calls are TRBV6-5 and TRBJ1-1; D not certain. Per the germline V gene, CDR1 is MNHEY and CDR2 is SVGAGI. This CDR3 contains 14 residues. V shed 0 bases and J shed 1 base, with 6 bases lying between them. The CDR3 DNA follows: TGTGCCAGCAGTTACTCGACGGGGAACACTGAAGCTTTCTTT. It codes for CASSYSTGNTEAFF.

This clonotype appeared many times. This chain uses TRBV7-2 with TRBJ1-2; D possibly corresponds to TRBD1 (5 bases). This CDR3 comprises 14 residues. V was shortened by 5 bases and J by 4 bases, with 14 bases between the two germline ends. Germline V gene lookup returns CDR1 SGHTA and CDR2 FQGNSA. As DNA, the CDR3 is TGTGCCAGCAGCCAACAGACAGAGCCCTATGGCTACACCTTC. Encoded protein: CASSQQTEPYGYTF.

The chain uses TRBV6-2 or TRBV6-3 and TRBJ2-7, with D possibly called TRBD1 or TRBD2 (5 bases each). CDR3 length equals 16 residues. Looked up from germline, CDR1 is MNHEY and CDR2 is SVGEGT. The ends were cut back, 2 bases at V and 3 bases at J, with 17 bases in the middle. The CDR3 here is CASSYPTGTRIYEQYF. In nucleotides, the CDR3 is TGTGCCAGCAGTTACCCGACCGGGACGCGGATCTACGAGCAGTACTTC.

This clonotype showed up just a few times. V and J are TRBV11-2 and TRBJ2-2, with 11 bases fitting TRBD1. Germline CDR1 SGHAT, CDR2 FQNNGV. V trimming: 3 bases; J trimming: 1 base; junction bases outside the gene matches: 4. The CDR3 loop spans 17 amino acids. The CDR3 spells CASSLGGQGGNTGELFF. The CDR3 DNA reads TGTGCCAGCAGCTTGGGGGGACAGGGGGGGAACACCGGGGAGCTGTTTTTT.